The clone carrying this T cell receptor beta chain was counted many times. Time point given: newly diagnosed GD, antithyroid drugs for less than 3 months. RNA extracted from PBMCs served as the sequencing template. This specimen comes from a study of regulatory T cells in long-lasting Graves disease. iRepertoire HTBI primers and Arm-PCR of CDR3 regions built TCR beta libraries. TCRdb reprocessed the multiplex PCR reads via MiXCR and lists one record per CDR3 protein. Counted here are around 360,000 distinct CDR3 sequences, around 16% occurring once; the ten biggest clones make up 20% to 25%. J lost 3 bases, V lost 6 bases, and 12 bases had no gene match. CDR3 size: 18 residues. Germline CDR1 MDHEN, CDR2 SYDVKM. The same data also contributed to another study, on T cells in Graves' hyperthyroidism and ophthalmopathy.

The chain couples TRBV28 to TRBJ2-2; 11 bases agree with TRBD1. The TCR comes from a woman aged 18-29 years with Graves disease. The sample here was peripheral blood mononuclear cells (PBMCs), taken at new diagnosis, from a patient treated with antithyroid drugs. The CDR3 loop is CASSSLGQGAWDTGELFF. CDR3 nucleotides: TGTGCCAGCAGCTCCCTTGGACAGGGGGCATGGGACACCGGGGAGCTGTTTTTT.